Listed below are T cell receptor beta chains from one sample, sequenced in a study of cytomegalovirus exposure and HLA in healthy donors. Sequenced by immunoSEQ multiplex PCR; TCRdb stores in-frame clones only, minus some. Here the sample spans around 150,000 clones, about nine tenths being singletons. The sequenced material came from PBMCs. Receptor source: a man aged 18-30 years in good health and CMV-seronegative. The CDR3 runs from the conserved cysteine through the conserved F or W. The order of the fields is CDR3 DNA, CDR3 protein, J gene, V gene, D gene, clone size. D genes are given only for firm matches. Size tells how often a clone was seen (once, few, many) or the class of an expanded clone, and some rows leave it out.

CDR3 DNA: TGTGCCAGCAGCCCTCCGGGACTAGCGGGCGAGCAGTACTTC
CDR3 protein: CASSPPGLAGEQYF
J gene: TRBJ2-7
V gene: TRBV7-8
D gene: TRBD2
clone size: -

CDR3 DNA: TGTGCCATTCGAGCGGGAGGGGACATTCAGTACTTC
CDR3 protein: CAIRAGGDIQYF
J gene: TRBJ2-4
V gene: TRBV10-3
D gene: TRBD2
clone size: -

CDR3 DNA: TGCGCCAGCAGCTCCGACAGGGGCGCTAACTATGGCTACACCTTC
CDR3 protein: CASSSDRGANYGYTF
J gene: TRBJ1-2
V gene: TRBV5-1
D gene: TRBD1
clone size: -

CDR3 DNA: TGTGCCAGCAGTTTAAGATTTAGCTGGGACAGGGGTTCCTACGAGCAGTACTTC
CDR3 protein: CASSLRFSWDRGSYEQYF
J gene: TRBJ2-7
V gene: TRBV27
D gene: TRBD1
clone size: -

CDR3 DNA: TGTGCCAGCAGCTTGCGGGGGGCCGGGGCAGATACGCAGTATTTT
CDR3 protein: CASSLRGAGADTQYF
J gene: TRBJ2-3
V gene: TRBV5-4
D gene: -
clone size: -

CDR3 DNA: TGCAGCGTTGAGATTCTATCCTATGGCTACACCTTC
CDR3 protein: CSVEILSYGYTF
J gene: TRBJ1-2
V gene: TRBV29-1
D gene: -
clone size: -

CDR3 DNA: TGCGCCAGCAGCGGATTCCGGGACAGCAGTATCAATGAGCAGTTCTTC
CDR3 protein: CASSGFRDSSINEQFF
J gene: TRBJ2-1
V gene: TRBV5-1
D gene: TRBD1
clone size: -

CDR3 DNA: TGTGCCAGCTCACCGTTAGAGACAGGGGGGAACACTGAAGCTTTCTTT
CDR3 protein: CASSPLETGGNTEAFF
J gene: TRBJ1-1
V gene: TRBV18
D gene: TRBD1
clone size: -

CDR3 DNA: TGTGCCAGCAGCTCCCGGGGGGCGGTGCTTGGGGCCAACGTCCTGACTTTC
CDR3 protein: CASSSRGAVLGANVLTF
J gene: TRBJ2-6
V gene: TRBV5-6
D gene: -
clone size: -

CDR3 DNA: TGTGCCAGCAGCGTAGCCTCCAGGGTAACCGGGGAGCTGTTTTTT
CDR3 protein: CASSVASRVTGELFF
J gene: TRBJ2-2
V gene: TRBV9
D gene: -
clone size: -

CDR3 DNA: TGTGCCAGCAGCCACAGGGTAGCCGGTCGCAATCAGCCCCAGCATTTT
CDR3 protein: CASSHRVAGRNQPQHF
J gene: TRBJ1-5
V gene: TRBV7-2
D gene: -
clone size: -

CDR3 DNA: TGTGCCAGCAGTCCTGGACAGGGGAACACAGATACGCAGTATTTT
CDR3 protein: CASSPGQGNTDTQYF
J gene: TRBJ2-3
V gene: TRBV6-1
D gene: TRBD1
clone size: few

CDR3 DNA: TGCAGCGTTGGACGGAGAGGACAGGGTCATGAAAAACTGTTTTTT
CDR3 protein: CSVGRRGQGHEKLFF
J gene: TRBJ1-4
V gene: TRBV29-1
D gene: TRBD1
clone size: -

CDR3 DNA: TGTGCCAGCAGTTTAGGAGCGGGGGGGCCCTACAATGAGCAGTTCTTC
CDR3 protein: CASSLGAGGPYNEQFF
J gene: TRBJ2-1
V gene: TRBV28
D gene: TRBD2
clone size: few

CDR3 DNA: TGTGCCAGCAGCAAACAGGGTTACAAGCCCCAGCATTTT
CDR3 protein: CASSKQGYKPQHF
J gene: TRBJ1-5
V gene: TRBV21-1
D gene: -
clone size: -

CDR3 DNA: TGTGCCAGCACCCGGGGTCTGGATCAGCCCCAGCATTTT
CDR3 protein: CASTRGLDQPQHF
J gene: TRBJ1-5
V gene: TRBV7-9
D gene: -
clone size: -

CDR3 DNA: TGTGCCAGCAGCTCAGATCTAACTACGTGGAGAGATACGCAGTATTTT
CDR3 protein: CASSSDLTTWRDTQYF
J gene: TRBJ2-3
V gene: TRBV11-2
D gene: -
clone size: once

CDR3 DNA: TGTGCCATCAGTGAGTCTGAGGAGACCCAGTACTTC
CDR3 protein: CAISESEETQYF
J gene: TRBJ2-5
V gene: TRBV10-3
D gene: -
clone size: -

CDR3 DNA: TGTGCCTGGAGTCTCGAGGGCGGATGGAGATACCGTGCGAAGCTAGTCTTT
CDR3 protein: CAWSLEGGWRYRAKLVF
J gene: TRBJ1-1
V gene: TRBV30
D gene: -
clone size: -

CDR3 DNA: TGTGCCAGCAGTTCCGAGTGGAGCTCCTATAATTCACCCCTCCACTTT
CDR3 protein: CASSSEWSSYNSPLHF
J gene: TRBJ1-6
V gene: TRBV27
D gene: -
clone size: -

CDR3 DNA: TGCGCCAGCAGCTTGAAGGACAGGTATAGCACAGATACGCAGTATTTT
CDR3 protein: CASSLKDRYSTDTQYF
J gene: TRBJ2-3
V gene: TRBV5-1
D gene: TRBD1
clone size: -

CDR3 DNA: TGTGCCAGCAGCGCCACCTGGGGGGGCCTCAGCGACACTGAAGCTTTCTTT
CDR3 protein: CASSATWGGLSDTEAFF
J gene: TRBJ1-1
V gene: TRBV9
D gene: -
clone size: -

CDR3 DNA: TGTGCCAGCAGCCGGACAGGGGGCTTAAACACTGAAGCTTTCTTT
CDR3 protein: CASSRTGGLNTEAFF
J gene: TRBJ1-1
V gene: TRBV5-4
D gene: TRBD1
clone size: -

CDR3 DNA: TGTGCCAGCAGCTTACAATCCGGGACAGGGTGGGATGGCTACACCTTC
CDR3 protein: CASSLQSGTGWDGYTF
J gene: TRBJ1-2
V gene: TRBV13
D gene: TRBD1
clone size: -

CDR3 DNA: TGCGCCAGCAGCTCGGGACAGGAAGGTAACGAGCAGTACTTC
CDR3 protein: CASSSGQEGNEQYF
J gene: TRBJ2-7
V gene: TRBV5-1
D gene: TRBD1
clone size: -

CDR3 DNA: TGCGCCAGCAGCCAAGTTCCCGACAGGGCCTCCCGGGAGACCCAGTACTTC
CDR3 protein: CASSQVPDRASRETQYF
J gene: TRBJ2-5
V gene: TRBV4-1
D gene: TRBD1
clone size: -

CDR3 DNA: TGTGCCAGAAGCTTGGCCAGGCGGGGGGGCCTCCACGAGCAGTACTTC
CDR3 protein: CARSLARRGGLHEQYF
J gene: TRBJ2-7
V gene: TRBV5-3
D gene: TRBD2
clone size: -

CDR3 DNA: TGTGCCAGCAGCCCAAATCGGACAGGGTTGTTTGGCTCCTACGAGCAGTACTTC
CDR3 protein: CASSPNRTGLFGSYEQYF
J gene: TRBJ2-7
V gene: TRBV9
D gene: TRBD1
clone size: -

CDR3 DNA: TGTGCCAGCAGTTTATTGTGGGCAGGGAACACTGAAGCTTTCTTT
CDR3 protein: CASSLLWAGNTEAFF
J gene: TRBJ1-1
V gene: TRBV28
D gene: -
clone size: -

CDR3 DNA: TGCGCCAGTTCAGACACCTTATATTCTAATTCACCCCTCCACTTT
CDR3 protein: CASSDTLYSNSPLHF
J gene: TRBJ1-6
V gene: TRBV5-1
D gene: -
clone size: -

CDR3 DNA: TGCGCCAGCAGCCAAGTCCAGGGACTAGCGGCCCTTAACAATGAGCAGTTCTTC
CDR3 protein: CASSQVQGLAALNNEQFF
J gene: TRBJ2-1
V gene: TRBV4-1
D gene: TRBD2
clone size: -

CDR3 DNA: TGTGCCAGTAGTTTACGGGACAGCCGCTCCTACGAGCAGTACTTC
CDR3 protein: CASSLRDSRSYEQYF
J gene: TRBJ2-7
V gene: TRBV19
D gene: TRBD1
clone size: -

CDR3 DNA: TGTGCCAGCAGCGTAGAAGTTGAGGAGGTCTATGGCTACACCTTC
CDR3 protein: CASSVEVEEVYGYTF
J gene: TRBJ1-2
V gene: TRBV9
D gene: -
clone size: -

CDR3 DNA: TGTGCCAGCAGCCAAGCCAGGTACACCGGGGAGCTGTTTTTT
CDR3 protein: CASSQARYTGELFF
J gene: TRBJ2-2
V gene: TRBV14
D gene: -
clone size: -

CDR3 DNA: TGTGCCACCAGCATATATGCAGGGGTCCTTAATCAGCCCCAGCATTTT
CDR3 protein: CATSIYAGVLNQPQHF
J gene: TRBJ1-5
V gene: TRBV15
D gene: -
clone size: -

CDR3 DNA: TGTGCCAGCAGTGAAGGGAGCTCTGGAAACACCATATATTTT
CDR3 protein: CASSEGSSGNTIYF
J gene: TRBJ1-3
V gene: TRBV2
D gene: -
clone size: -

CDR3 DNA: TGCGCCAGCAGCTTGAGGAGCGGGGGGCTCCACGAGCAGTACTTC
CDR3 protein: CASSLRSGGLHEQYF
J gene: TRBJ2-7
V gene: TRBV5-1
D gene: TRBD2
clone size: -

CDR3 DNA: TGCGCCAGCAGCTTGAGGGGGCTAGGACTCGATACGCAGTATTTT
CDR3 protein: CASSLRGLGLDTQYF
J gene: TRBJ2-3
V gene: TRBV5-1
D gene: TRBD1
clone size: -

CDR3 DNA: TGTGCCAGCAGTTCTTGGACAGGGGGTACCTATGGCTACACCTTC
CDR3 protein: CASSSWTGGTYGYTF
J gene: TRBJ1-2
V gene: TRBV6-6
D gene: TRBD1
clone size: -

CDR3 DNA: TGTGCCACCAGCGCAGGTAAGGCTCAGCCCCAGCATTTT
CDR3 protein: CATSAGKAQPQHF
J gene: TRBJ1-5
V gene: TRBV15
D gene: -
clone size: -

CDR3 DNA: TGTGCCAGTAGTATAGCGACAGGGGCAGGTGGCTACACCTTC
CDR3 protein: CASSIATGAGGYTF
J gene: TRBJ1-2
V gene: TRBV19
D gene: TRBD1
clone size: few

CDR3 DNA: TGTGCCAGCAGTGACAGGGCCTCTGGGGCCAACGTCCTGACTTTC
CDR3 protein: CASSDRASGANVLTF
J gene: TRBJ2-6
V gene: TRBV9
D gene: TRBD1
clone size: -

CDR3 DNA: TGTGCCAGCAGCCTAGGGGCAGGGGTGGAGACCCAGTACTTC
CDR3 protein: CASSLGAGVETQYF
J gene: TRBJ2-5
V gene: TRBV11-3
D gene: -
clone size: -

CDR3 DNA: TGTGCCAGCAGTTCCCCCGTGGGGGGGCATCAAGATACGCAGTATTTT
CDR3 protein: CASSSPVGGHQDTQYF
J gene: TRBJ2-3
V gene: TRBV27
D gene: -
clone size: -

CDR3 DNA: TGTGCCTGGAGTGCCCGGACAGGAGGGGGTTATGGCTACACCTTC
CDR3 protein: CAWSARTGGGYGYTF
J gene: TRBJ1-2
V gene: TRBV30
D gene: TRBD1
clone size: few

CDR3 DNA: TGTGCCAGCAGCTTAGATTGGAGACCTTCCGCTTTCTTT
CDR3 protein: CASSLDWRPSAFF
J gene: TRBJ1-1
V gene: TRBV11-2
D gene: -
clone size: -

CDR3 DNA: TGTGCCAGTAGTATTCCGGGACAGCCTAATGAAAAACTGTTTTTT
CDR3 protein: CASSIPGQPNEKLFF
J gene: TRBJ1-4
V gene: TRBV19
D gene: TRBD1
clone size: -

CDR3 DNA: TGTGCCAGCAGCTCGGGGGGAAGCACAGATACGCAGTATTTT
CDR3 protein: CASSSGGSTDTQYF
J gene: TRBJ2-3
V gene: TRBV7-3
D gene: TRBD2
clone size: -

CDR3 DNA: TGCGCCAGCAGCCAAGATAGGGGTGGGTGGCCCCAGCATTTT
CDR3 protein: CASSQDRGGWPQHF
J gene: TRBJ1-5
V gene: TRBV4-3
D gene: -
clone size: -

CDR3 DNA: TGTGCCAGCAGTGAACTAGGGAGGGTCACCGGGGAGCTGTTTTTT
CDR3 protein: CASSELGRVTGELFF
J gene: TRBJ2-2
V gene: TRBV6-1
D gene: TRBD2
clone size: -

CDR3 DNA: TGTGCCAGCAGCTTACGACATTCGGAGAACACCGGGGAGCTGTTTTTT
CDR3 protein: CASSLRHSENTGELFF
J gene: TRBJ2-2
V gene: TRBV7-6
D gene: -
clone size: -

CDR3 DNA: TGCAGCGTTTCCAGCGCCCAGGGGGACTATGGCTACACCTTC
CDR3 protein: CSVSSAQGDYGYTF
J gene: TRBJ1-2
V gene: TRBV29-1
D gene: TRBD1
clone size: -

CDR3 DNA: TGCGCCAGCAGTAACACGGGGGATTACAATGAGCAGTTCTTC
CDR3 protein: CASSNTGDYNEQFF
J gene: TRBJ2-1
V gene: TRBV5-1
D gene: -
clone size: -

CDR3 DNA: TGTGCCAGCAGTTTCGGGTACCGAAGTGATGAAAAACTGTTTTTT
CDR3 protein: CASSFGYRSDEKLFF
J gene: TRBJ1-4
V gene: TRBV27
D gene: -
clone size: -

CDR3 DNA: TGTGCCAGCAGTTCCCTTGCAACTAATGAAAAACTGTTTTTT
CDR3 protein: CASSSLATNEKLFF
J gene: TRBJ1-4
V gene: TRBV27
D gene: -
clone size: -

CDR3 DNA: TGTGCCTGGAGTGACCGGGACACAGCATGGGGCTACACCTTC
CDR3 protein: CAWSDRDTAWGYTF
J gene: TRBJ1-2
V gene: TRBV30
D gene: -
clone size: -

CDR3 DNA: TGCGCCAGCAGCGAGCTACAGGGGGCTGCCGGAAACACCATATATTTT
CDR3 protein: CASSELQGAAGNTIYF
J gene: TRBJ1-3
V gene: TRBV5-1
D gene: TRBD1
clone size: -

CDR3 DNA: TGTGCCAGCCACAGCTTAATAGGGGCAGCCGCAACTAATGAAAAACTGTTTTTT
CDR3 protein: CASHSLIGAAATNEKLFF
J gene: TRBJ1-4
V gene: TRBV11-2
D gene: -
clone size: -